A selection of T cell receptor beta chains follows, all from one sample in a study of T cell repertoires in cytomegalovirus infection. The antigens these receptors bind are not known. A single record per CDR3 protein comes from TCRdb applying MiXCR to the reads. The sample consists of approximately 390,000 distinct CDR3 sequences, 34% of them appearing once. Sequenced here: cultured PBMCs, sampled from culture after CMV antigen stimulation. The receptor set was obtained from a human donor in good health (CMV status not recorded). Some clones in this sample may be carry-over from other donors' samples. Each CDR3 is given with its conserved first and last residue. The D gene is left open where the match is weak. Some rows have no size entry. The others give once, few or many, or a class for an expanded clone.

V,J,size,D,DNA,CDR3
TRBV6-5,TRBJ2-7,.,.,TGTGCCAGCAGTTACTCTTGGACCGAGACAGAGCAGTACTTC,CASSYSWTETEQYF
TRBV19,TRBJ1-5,.,.,TGTGCCAGTATCCAATCAGGGGAGTATCAGCCCCAGCATTTT,CASIQSGEYQPQHF
TRBV7-9,TRBJ1-3,.,.,TGTGCCAGCAGCCCGACACTCTCTGGAAACACCATATATTTT,CASSPTLSGNTIYF
TRBV19,TRBJ1-2,few,.,TGTGCCACCCTCGACGGGGGGTACTATGGCTACACCTTC,CATLDGGYYGYTF
TRBV11-2,TRBJ2-1,.,.,TGTGCCAGCTCGGAGACCCACTACAATGAGCAGTTCTTC,CASSETHYNEQFF
TRBV19,TRBJ1-2,few,.,TGTGCCAGCCAGACACGGGATGATGGCTACACCTTC,CASQTRDDGYTF
TRBV6-2/TRBV6-3,TRBJ2-1,few,.,TGTGCCAGCAGTTACTCATTCCCCCCTGAGAGGAGGGGTGGTGAGCAGTTCTTC,CASSYSFPPERRGGEQFF
TRBV6-2/TRBV6-3,TRBJ1-5,many,.,TGTGCCAGCAGGCCATTCGAGGGTTTAGGCAATCAGCCCCAGCATTTT,CASRPFEGLGNQPQHF
TRBV7-6,TRBJ2-3,.,TRBD2,TGTGCCAGCAGCTTAACCCCAGGACTAGCCGCAGATACGCAGTATTTT,CASSLTPGLAADTQYF
TRBV7-4,TRBJ1-1,.,.,TGTGCCAGCAGCTTCGCGGAACGGTTAGACGGAGCTTTCTTT,CASSFAERLDGAFF
TRBV4-1,TRBJ1-1,.,.,TGCGCCAGCAGCCGGAGCAGTGAAGCTTTCTTT,CASSRSSEAFF
TRBV5-4,TRBJ2-5,.,.,TGTGCCAGCAGCTCAGGACGGCTACAAGAGACCCAGTACTTC,CASSSGRLQETQYF
TRBV7-4,TRBJ1-2,.,.,TGTGCCAGCAGCTCCGGTGACGGCTACACCTTC,CASSSGDGYTF
TRBV5-1,TRBJ1-1,.,.,TGCGCCAGCAGCACCTGGGGGGTCACTGAAGCTTTCTTT,CASSTWGVTEAFF
TRBV10-3,TRBJ1-2,.,.,TGTGCCATCAAGCCCCTAAGCGATTCTAACTATGGCTACACCTTC,CAIKPLSDSNYGYTF
TRBV4-1,TRBJ1-6,.,.,TGCGCCAGCAGCCAAGTTGTGGTACTGTCACCCCTCCACTTT,CASSQVVVLSPLHF
TRBV6-1,TRBJ1-2,once,.,TGTGCCAGCAGCCGGGACCCCACTAACTATGGCTACACCTTC,CASSRDPTNYGYTF
TRBV29-1,TRBJ1-1,.,TRBD1,TGCAGCGGTGGACAGGGTGTTTTCACTGAAGCTTTCTTT,CSGGQGVFTEAFF
TRBV7-9,TRBJ1-1,many,.,TGTGCCAGCAGCCCCAACCCGGACAGATCAGAAGCTTTCTTT,CASSPNPDRSEAFF
TRBV27,TRBJ2-7,few,TRBD2,TGTGCCAGCAGCCCAATCCTCGGGGGGGACTACGAGCAGTACTTC,CASSPILGGDYEQYF
TRBV6-1,TRBJ1-5,once,.,TGTGCCAGCAGTGAAAGGGCAGGAAAGAATCAGCCCCAGCATTTT,CASSERAGKNQPQHF
TRBV7-2,TRBJ2-1,.,.,TGTGCCAGCAGCTGGCCAGCCCCCAATGAGCAGTTCTTC,CASSWPAPNEQFF
TRBV27,TRBJ2-3,many,.,TGTGCCAGCACCTTTTACAAGACGCAGTATTTT,CASTFYKTQYF
TRBV29-1,TRBJ2-1,few,.,TGCAGCGTTCGTACACAGGGACGCGACAATGAGCAGTTCTTC,CSVRTQGRDNEQFF
TRBV29-1,TRBJ2-3,.,TRBD2,TGCAGCGTTGCTGGTCTAGCGGGAGAGGATACGCAGTATTTT,CSVAGLAGEDTQYF
TRBV7-2,TRBJ2-1,many,.,TGTGCCAGCAGCCCTCAAGCGGAGAAATTCTACAATGAGCAGTTCTTC,CASSPQAEKFYNEQFF
TRBV7-8,TRBJ1-1,.,TRBD1,TGTGCCAGCACCTGGGACAGGGAGGGTGGCACTGAAGCTTTCTTT,CASTWDREGGTEAFF